This TCR beta chain was sequenced for a study of T cells in Graves' hyperthyroidism and ophthalmopathy. This clonotype was observed many times. Uncontrolled infection, other autoimmune disease, pregnancy or lactation excluded patients. Thyroid ultrasound and orbital computed tomography, with clinical symptoms and serum thyroxine and TRAb, informed diagnoses. The CDR3 has 15 residues. CDR1 and CDR2 from the germline V gene are GTSNPN and SVGIG (reference sequence). Deletions cut 7 bases from V and 0 bases from J, with 13 bases between. Amplification of TCR beta CDR3 regions used RNA as the template. A first-round RT-PCR of the TCR CDR3 used the HTBI primer set. TCRdb redid the calling of the multiplex PCR reads with MiXCR, one entry per CDR3 protein. The sample lists a few hundred thousand distinct CDR3 sequences; approximately 15% were seen once.

The clonotype comes from a woman between 25 and 40 years old with Graves' hyperthyroidism that later progressed to Graves' ophthalmopathy. Input material: blood. The chain combines TRBV30 with TRBJ2-6; D is unresolved. The CDR3 coding sequence is TGTGCCTCAGACCTAATGAACTCTGGGGCCAACGTCCTGACTTTC. Encoded protein: CASDLMNSGANVLTF.